This T cell receptor beta chain was recorded in a study of cytomegalovirus exposure and HLA in healthy donors. Broader study findings: Both high specificity and high sensitivity reportedly marked the classifier's diagnosis of cytomegalovirus status. A link between a missense DCLRE1C variant and TCR beta V- and J-gene trimming emerged from a later analysis.

This CDR3 has 13 amino acids. The V and J ends lost 8 bases and 6 bases respectively, with 13 bases between them. The germline V gene has CDR1 SNHLY and CDR2 FYNNEI. A note on this clone: Its antigen is not known.

The PCR was carried out with 60 Vbeta primers and 13 Jbeta primers. The table came from immunoSEQ multiplex PCR; TCRdb's copy has only in-frame clones and leaves some out. The data contain 90,000 to 110,000 clones, around 77% of them singletons. This sequence joins TRBV2 and TRBJ1-4; the D gene is possibly TRBD1 (6 bases). The sample was PBMCs. This TCR came from a woman between 35 and 50 years old in good health and CMV-seropositive. CDR3 in DNA: TGTGCCAGCTTTAGGACAGTAGATGAAAAACTGTTTTTT. The encoded protein is CASFRTVDEKLFF.